This T cell receptor beta chain originates from a study of regulatory T cells in long-lasting Graves disease. Notes on the study in general: Examination was confined to peripheral blood, excluding thyroid tissue. TCR diversity in persistent Graves' patients was below that of newly diagnosed ones.

On this clonotype: Its antigen is still unknown.

Noted time point: persistent/refractory GD, antithyroid drugs over 5 years with positive TRAb. PBMC-derived RNA was used for the TCR library. The CDR3 runs 16 residues. Trimming cost V 0 bases and J 1 base; bases outside gene matches: 3. Germline assignment: CDR1 SGHKS and CDR2 YYEKEE (reference sequence). CDR3-region Arm-PCR and iRepertoire HTBI primers produced the TCR beta libraries. TCRdb re-called the multiplex PCR reads through MiXCR, storing one row per CDR3 protein. This sample has 700,000 or so distinct CDR3 sequences, with 25% to 35% found just once. The input for sequencing was peripheral blood mononuclear cells (PBMCs), taken when the disease was refractory, from a patient treated with antithyroid drugs. This receptor was obtained from a female donor with Graves disease. The chain couples TRBV5-5 to TRBJ1-5, with 8 bases that match TRBD1. CDR3: CASSLARTGSNQPQHF. CDR3 bases: TGTGCCAGCAGCTTGGCCCGGACAGGGAGCAATCAGCCCCAGCATTTT.